These 32 T cell receptor beta chains originate from one sample sequenced in a study of T cell responses to AZD1222 COVID-19 vaccine. Sequencing was performed with immunoSEQ multiplex PCR; in TCRdb, only in-frame clones are kept and a portion is missing. The table shows roughly 82,000 clones, with about 85% occurring only once. This specimen consisted of peripheral blood, obtained on day 0 of AZD1222 vaccination. All receptors derive from an adult in good health.

The chain is built from TRBV6-5 and TRBJ2-5; D is unresolved. The CDR3 runs 14 residues. Per germline, CDR1 MNHEY and CDR2 SVGAGI. V lost 6 bases and J 5 bases, leaving 16 bases between the germline ends. The CDR3 DNA sequence: TGTGCCAGCAGCTACCCCCACAATAAGGAGACCCAGTACTTC. Translated: CASSYPHNKETQYF.

This chain joins TRBV9 and TRBJ1-3, with 9 bases aligning to TRBD1. Germline V lookup: CDR1 SGDLS, CDR2 YYNGEE. J lost 0 bases, V lost 0 bases, and 4 bases had no gene match. CDR3 size: 17 residues. The CDR3 protein is CASSVEGQGLSGNTIYF. The DNA of the CDR3 is TGTGCCAGCAGCGTAGAGGGACAGGGCCTCTCTGGAAACACCATATATTTT.

This clone was seen only once. This rearrangement joins TRBV28 to TRBJ1-4, with D hard to call. Trimming took off 7 bases at V and 4 bases at J, with 13 bases between the two ends. The germline V gene encodes CDR1 MDHEN and CDR2 SYDVKM. There are 14 residues in the CDR3. The CDR3 sequence: CASTPPESNEKLFF. CDR3 sequence (DNA): TGTGCCAGCACCCCTCCGGAGAGTAATGAAAAACTGTTTTTT.

The chain employs TRBV6-5 and TRBJ1-5; 9 bases map to TRBD1. The CDR3 runs to 16 residues. V dropped 0 bases and J dropped 6; count of bases not matched to a gene: 6. The germline gives CDR1 MNHEY, CDR2 SVGAGI. The CDR3 nucleotides read TGTGCCAGCAGTTACTCTATACAGGGGGCAGGTCAGCCCCAGCATTTT. Translated: CASSYSIQGAGQPQHF.

The rearrangement uses TRBV28 and TRBJ2-5; 8 bases are shared with TRBD1. V was clipped by 6 bases and J by 14 bases; unmatched bases: 20. The CDR3 runs to 15 residues. Germline CDR1 and CDR2: MDHEN and SYDVKM. The CDR3 loop reads CASSLIASAVTGEYF. For the CDR3, the DNA is TGTGCCAGCAGCCTTATCGCCTCAGCTGTGACAGGGGAATACTTC. Combining the CDR3 with reference TRBV28 and TRBJ2-5 gives the whole variable domain DVKVTQSSRYLVKRTGEKVFLECVQDMDHENMFWYRQDPGLGLRLIYFSYDVKMKEKGDIPEGYSVSREKKERFSLILESASTNQTSMYLCASSLIASAVTGEYFGPGTRLLVL.

The chain combines TRBV27 with TRBJ2-3; 8 nucleotides line up with TRBD1. CDR3 length: 14 amino acids. The germline V gene has CDR1 MNHEY and CDR2 SMNVEV (reference sequence). V was clipped by 6 bases and J by 1 base; unmatched bases: 3. As DNA, the CDR3 is TGTGCCAGCAGGGACAGGGTAGGCACAGATACGCAGTATTTT. It is translated as CASRDRVGTDTQYF.

The CDR3 DNA is TGTGCCAGTAGTATTGGAGGGGCCAGCAATCAGCCCCAGCATTTT. This codes for CASSIGGASNQPQHF. The chain has TRBV19 and TRBJ1-5; possibly TRBD1 for D (5 bases). Germline V gene lookup returns CDR1 LNHDA and CDR2 SQIVND (reference sequence). The CDR3 has 15 amino acids. The ends were cut back, 3 bases at V and 1 base at J, with 10 bases in the middle.

The CDR3 coding sequence is TGTGCCAGCAGTCCCCGGAGCCCCGTGGGCGGGGAGCTGTTTTTT. Translating it yields CASSPRSPVGGELFF. The chain joins TRBV28 to TRBJ2-2; no firm D call. The CDR3 consists of 15 residues. Per germline, CDR1 MDHEN and CDR2 SYDVKM. V dropped 5 bases and J dropped 7 bases, with 17 bases sitting between them.

The chain joins TRBV2 to TRBJ2-7; 7 nucleotides agree with TRBD1. The CDR3 loop spans 15 amino acids. J lost 2 bases, V lost 3 bases, and 7 bases had no gene match. Germline V gene data show CDR1 as SNHLY and CDR2 as FYNNEI. This chain's CDR3 is CASSEGRDSPYEQYF. The CDR3 DNA sequence: TGTGCCAGCAGTGAGGGACGGGACAGCCCCTACGAGCAGTACTTC.

The genes are TRBV7-8 and TRBJ1-3; 8 bases map to TRBD1. The CDR3 is made up of 14 amino acids. V dropped 5 bases and J dropped 5; count of bases not matched to a gene: 5. Germline CDR1 is SGHVS and CDR2 is FQNEAQ. CDR3 nucleotide sequence: TGTGCCAGCAGCCAGGGGGCAGAGCGAAACACCATATATTTT. It translates to CASSQGAERNTIYF.

This chain links TRBV5-8 with TRBJ2-7; perhaps TRBD1 as D (6 bases). Germline CDR1 and CDR2: SGHTS and YDEGEE. Trimming stripped 7 bases from V and 1 base from J, with 12 bases between. The CDR3 has 13 amino acids. The DNA of the CDR3 is TGTGCCAGCCGAAACAGGGAGTCCTACGAGCAGTACTTC. This sequence encodes CASRNRESYEQYF.

The chain employs TRBV24-1 and TRBJ2-7; D is uncertain. Trimming removed 5 bases at V and 1 base at J, with 5 bases between. Looked up from germline, CDR1 is KGHDR and CDR2 is SFDVKD. CDR3 length: 12 amino acids. CDR3 nucleotide sequence: TGTGCCACCAGTGGTGGTTCCTACGAGCAGTACTTC. It codes for CATSGGSYEQYF.

The V call is TRBV27, the J call TRBJ2-7, with D perhaps TRBD1 (6 bases). Germline lookup yields CDR1 MNHEY and CDR2 SMNVEV (reference sequence). The CDR3 has 14 residues. Deletions cut 6 bases from V and 3 bases from J, with 15 bases between. The CDR3 is CASRETWDIYEQYF. The CDR3 region has the DNA TGTGCCAGCAGGGAAACCTGGGACATCTACGAGCAGTACTTC.

This clone was recorded once. The genes are TRBV27 and TRBJ1-2; 7 bases match TRBD1. The ends lost 7 bases at V and 1 base at J; junction bases unmatched: 6. This CDR3 is built from 14 residues. The V gene's germline CDR1 is MNHEY and CDR2 SMNVEV (reference sequence). The CDR3 spells CASKTGAGNYGYTF. CDR3 DNA: TGTGCCAGCAAAACAGGGGCGGGTAACTATGGCTACACCTTC.

This chain connects TRBV5-5 to TRBJ1-5; 7 nucleotides line up with TRBD1. Germline loops: CDR1 SGHKS, CDR2 YYEKEE (reference sequence). The CDR3 covers 15 residues. J gave up 0 bases and V 2 bases, and 2 bases lay outside the gene matches. The CDR3 nucleotides read TGTGCCAGCAGCTTCACAGGGGATAGCAATCAGCCCCAGCATTTT. Translated, it gives CASSFTGDSNQPQHF.

The V and J genes are TRBV27 and TRBJ1-4; 9 bases agree with TRBD1. Germline assignment: CDR1 MNHEY and CDR2 SMNVEV (reference sequence). V lost 5 bases, J lost 0 bases, and 1 base stayed unmatched. The CDR3 is made up of 15 amino acids. The CDR3 sequence is CASSTGGATNEKLFF. The CDR3 DNA reads as TGTGCCAGCAGTACAGGGGGCGCAACTAATGAAAAACTGTTTTTT.

The genes are TRBV18 and TRBJ2-2; TRBD2 matches 11 bases. V trimming: 3 bases; J trimming: 1 base; junction bases outside the gene matches: 1. This CDR3 is 16 amino acids long. The germline V gene encodes CDR1 KGHSH and CDR2 LQKENI. The CDR3 DNA reads TGTGCCAGCTCACCCGGACTAGCGGGGAACACCGGGGAGCTGTTTTTT. This codes for CASSPGLAGNTGELFF.

The chain recombines TRBV15 with TRBJ2-2; D gene uncertain. The germline gives CDR1 LNHNV, CDR2 YYDKDF (reference sequence). Deletions cut 0 bases from V and 1 base from J, with 6 bases between. The CDR3 extends over 15 amino acids. The CDR3 DNA sequence: TGTGCCACCAGCAGAGATCCAAGGAACACCGGGGAGCTGTTTTTT. This codes for CATSRDPRNTGELFF.

This rearrangement joins TRBV28 to TRBJ2-2, with a possible D match to TRBD2 (5 bases). There are 17 residues in the CDR3. CDR1 and CDR2 from the germline V gene are MDHEN and SYDVKM. The V and J ends lost 2 bases and 5 bases respectively, with 18 bases between them. The CDR3 DNA reads as TGTGCCAGCAGTTTAGGACTGGGATGGGTGGGGACCGGGGAGCTGTTTTTT. Its protein product is CASSLGLGWVGTGELFF.

V gene TRBV3-1 (or the pseudogene TRBV3-2) combines with J gene TRBJ1-6; maybe TRBD1 (5 bases). CDR1 is LGHDT and CDR2 is YNNKEL in the germline V gene (reference sequence). Trimming removed 6 bases from V and 6 bases from J, with 12 bases in between. The CDR3 has 14 amino acids. CDR3 DNA: TGTGCCAGCAGGGGGGGTTTGGTTAATTCACCCCTCCACTTT. Protein sequence: CASRGGLVNSPLHF.

V usage is TRBV19 and J usage is TRBJ1-2; no definite D call. Between the trimmed V and J ends, which lost 2 bases and 2 bases, there was a span of 9 bases. Germline V gene lookup returns CDR1 LNHDA and CDR2 SQIVND (reference sequence). This CDR3 region has 14 residues. CDR3 nucleotide sequence: TGTGCCAGTAGTATATCTGCAGTAAACTATGGCTACACCTTC. It codes for CASSISAVNYGYTF.

This sequence joins TRBV28 and TRBJ2-3; unclear D gene. V lost 3 bases and J lost 2, with 6 bases in between. The CDR3 contains 13 residues. Germline CDR1 and CDR2: MDHEN and SYDVKM. The CDR3 nucleotides read TGTGCCAGCAGTTTTTCCGCCACAGATACGCAGTATTTT. It specifies CASSFSATDTQYF.

The chain links TRBV18 to TRBJ1-2; D remains ambiguous. Trimming pared 2 bases from V and 2 bases from J, leaving 15 bases between. The germline V gene has CDR1 KGHSH and CDR2 LQKENI. The CDR3 is 16 residues long. CDR3 nucleotides: TGTGCCAGCTCACCATCGAGTTTTGCCTCGAACTATGGCTACACCTTC. It translates to CASSPSSFASNYGYTF.

Here the CDR3 reads CASSQAGLATYNEQFF. The CDR3 coding sequence is TGTGCCAGCAGCCAAGCGGGACTAGCGACCTACAATGAGCAGTTCTTC. The chain employs TRBV3-1 (or the pseudogene TRBV3-2) and TRBJ2-1; 10 nucleotides agree with TRBD2. Germline-derived CDR1 and CDR2 are LGHDT and YNNKEL (reference sequence). J gave up 2 bases and V 1 base, and 2 bases lay outside the gene matches. The length of the CDR3 is 16 residues.

This rearrangement joins TRBV7-2 to TRBJ1-5; D might be TRBD1 (6 bases). V was clipped by 1 base and J by 4 bases, with 11 bases between them. CDR3 size: 15 residues. CDR1 SGHTA and CDR2 FQGNSA come from the germline V gene. The CDR3 nucleotides read TGTGCCAGCAGCTTAGGCTCGACAGGTAATCAGCCCCAGCATTTT. This sequence encodes CASSLGSTGNQPQHF.

The chain combines TRBV5-4 with TRBJ2-2; 9 nucleotides align to TRBD2. Germline trimming cut 0 bases from V and 4 bases from J; bases unmatched to any gene: 7. The germline V gene has CDR1 SGHNT and CDR2 YYREEE (reference sequence). The CDR3 consists of 17 residues. DNA of the CDR3: TGTGCCAGCAGCTTGGGGAGCGGGGGGCGCAGCACCGGGGAGCTGTTTTTT. As protein: CASSLGSGGRSTGELFF.

The CDR3 protein is CASSVAMEGGSPLHF. In DNA form, the CDR3 reads TGTGCCAGCAGCGTAGCAATGGAAGGGGGATCACCCCTCCACTTT. The J gene is TRBJ1-6, the V gene TRBV9, with TRBD1 as a possible D gene (6 bases). The CDR3 length is 15 residues. The germline gives CDR1 SGDLS, CDR2 YYNGEE. Trimming removed 0 bases at V and 10 bases at J, with 14 bases between.

The rearrangement links TRBV7-2 to TRBJ2-7, with 7 bases matching TRBD2. Germline assignment: CDR1 SGHTA and CDR2 FQGNSA. The CDR3 has 16 amino acids. After removal of 0 bases from V and 0 bases from J, the junction contained 5 bases not matched to a gene. CDR3: CASSLAGGPSSYEQYF. DNA of the CDR3: TGTGCCAGCAGCTTAGCGGGAGGGCCCAGCTCCTACGAGCAGTACTTC.

The V call is TRBV6-2 or TRBV6-3, the J call TRBJ1-2; no clear D. The CDR3 is 14 residues long. Trimming left V 0 bases short and J 4 bases short, with 9 bases between. Germline V gene sequence: CDR1 MNHEY, CDR2 SVGEGT. The CDR3 DNA reads as TGTGCCAGCAGTTACTCTTCAGAACCCTATGGCTACACCTTC. Protein sequence: CASSYSSEPYGYTF.

Only one count was recorded for this clone. The chain employs TRBV7-2 and TRBJ2-2, with 8 nucleotides matching TRBD1. The ends lost 0 bases at V and 7 bases at J; junction bases unmatched: 7. Germline V gene data show CDR1 as SGHTA and CDR2 as FQGNSA. This CDR3 has 16 residues. In DNA, the CDR3 is TGTGCCAGCAGCTTAGCGGGACAGGCCTTTGGCGGGGAGCTGTTTTTT. This codes for CASSLAGQAFGGELFF.

V usage is TRBV10-2 and J usage is TRBJ1-4; perhaps TRBD1 as D (6 bases). This CDR3 contains 14 residues. V shed 2 bases and J shed 7 bases, with 11 bases lying between them. Germline loops: CDR1 WSHSY, CDR2 SAAADI. The CDR3 loop is CASSEQGQGEKLFF. CDR3 sequence (DNA): TGCGCCAGCAGTGAGCAGGGGCAAGGTGAAAAACTGTTTTTT.

The chain couples TRBV27 to TRBJ2-1; perhaps D is TRBD1 or TRBD2 (6 bases each). V was trimmed by 1 base and J by 4 bases, leaving 11 bases between them. This CDR3 spans 15 amino acids. Germline values: CDR1 MNHEY, CDR2 SMNVEV (reference sequence). The CDR3 sequence is CASSLLRGPYNEQFF. The CDR3 region has the DNA TGTGCCAGCAGTTTATTACGGGGGCCATACAATGAGCAGTTCTTC.